This is a list of T cell receptor beta chains from one sample in a study of blood T cell repertoires in COVID-19. Data came from immunoSEQ multiplex PCR; TCRdb stores just in-frame clones and leaves some out. Of about 130,000 clones listed, roughly 80% are singletons. Sequencing used peripheral blood. All receptors come from a woman aged 80 or over with acute or convalescent COVID-19. Each CDR3 is given without its conserved first and last residue.

V gene: TRBV21-1
J gene: TRBJ1-1
CDR3 protein: ASSKAHSMNTEAF

V gene: TRBV5-5
J gene: TRBJ1-2
CDR3 protein: ASSPMTGDGYT

V gene: TRBV2
J gene: TRBJ2-2
CDR3 protein: ASSMTVNTGELF

V gene: TRBV7-9
J gene: TRBJ1-1
CDR3 protein: ASSPTMQGMNTEAF

V gene: TRBV14
J gene: TRBJ2-7
CDR3 protein: ASRLSGTGSYEQY

V gene: TRBV9
J gene: TRBJ1-1
CDR3 protein: ASSQGVNTEAF

V gene: TRBV4-2
J gene: TRBJ2-4
CDR3 protein: ASSQEARGNIQY

V gene: TRBV30
J gene: TRBJ2-1
CDR3 protein: AWRGGASREQF

V gene: TRBV6-5
J gene: TRBJ1-1
CDR3 protein: ASSYIRDRGTEAF

V gene: TRBV6-5
J gene: TRBJ2-7
CDR3 protein: ASSYDRSASYEQY

V gene: TRBV11-2
J gene: TRBJ2-7
CDR3 protein: ASSLVGQGASEQY

V gene: TRBV14
J gene: TRBJ2-3
CDR3 protein: ASSKGGPTTDTQY

V gene: TRBV5-4
J gene: TRBJ2-3
CDR3 protein: ASSLEIGGASTDTQY

V gene: TRBV12-5
J gene: TRBJ1-4
CDR3 protein: ASSLEEGEKLF

V gene: TRBV5-5
J gene: TRBJ2-7
CDR3 protein: ASTTTSSIYEQY

V gene: TRBV9
J gene: TRBJ1-5
CDR3 protein: ASSVEGLSNQPQH

V gene: TRBV30
J gene: TRBJ1-1
CDR3 protein: AWGERFEAF

V gene: TRBV5-1
J gene: TRBJ2-1
CDR3 protein: ASSFSAGGLNNEQF

V gene: TRBV5-6
J gene: TRBJ2-7
CDR3 protein: ASSYGTAVTYEQY

V gene: TRBV11-2
J gene: TRBJ2-5
CDR3 protein: ASSPGQGPHQETQY

V gene: TRBV11-2
J gene: TRBJ1-2
CDR3 protein: ASSSTSWTGVDYGYT

V gene: TRBV12-3/TRBV12-4
J gene: TRBJ1-5
CDR3 protein: ASSPTRVQPQH

V gene: TRBV2
J gene: TRBJ1-2
CDR3 protein: ASRQGAYGYT

V gene: TRBV10-3
J gene: TRBJ1-1
CDR3 protein: AIRGQYLGSTEAF

V gene: TRBV27
J gene: TRBJ1-5
CDR3 protein: ASSFTGGNPQH

V gene: TRBV6-5
J gene: TRBJ2-2
CDR3 protein: ASRGQLNTGELF

V gene: TRBV6-5
J gene: TRBJ1-5
CDR3 protein: ASAPGGGNQPQH

V gene: TRBV3-1/TRBV3-2
J gene: TRBJ1-6
CDR3 protein: ASSQEEGYNSPLH

V gene: TRBV18
J gene: TRBJ1-4
CDR3 protein: ASSPAGGTQEKLF

V gene: TRBV10-3
J gene: TRBJ1-2
CDR3 protein: AISESTGSYGYT

V gene: TRBV7-9
J gene: TRBJ2-2
CDR3 protein: ASSTRDRGPGELF

V gene: TRBV18
J gene: TRBJ1-1
CDR3 protein: ASSPLTGIGTEAF

V gene: TRBV7-9
J gene: TRBJ2-3
CDR3 protein: ASSSSGRADTQY

V gene: TRBV6-4
J gene: TRBJ1-6
CDR3 protein: ASSDRTGNSPLH

V gene: TRBV5-4
J gene: TRBJ1-6
CDR3 protein: ASSADSLNNSPLH

V gene: TRBV7-2
J gene: TRBJ1-1
CDR3 protein: ASSLNFGGTGAF

V gene: TRBV20-1
J gene: TRBJ2-7
CDR3 protein: SAIQAYEQY

V gene: TRBV7-9
J gene: TRBJ1-1
CDR3 protein: ASSSPSRGGAF

V gene: TRBV4-2
J gene: TRBJ1-4
CDR3 protein: ASSRELLRVGNEKLF

V gene: TRBV30
J gene: TRBJ1-1
CDR3 protein: AWSARGRYTEAF

V gene: TRBV19
J gene: TRBJ2-1
CDR3 protein: ASSIERTSGGLYNEQF

V gene: TRBV4-1
J gene: TRBJ1-5
CDR3 protein: ASSQDYSNQPQH

V gene: TRBV6-5
J gene: TRBJ2-3
CDR3 protein: ASSPGQSTDTQY

V gene: TRBV19
J gene: TRBJ1-6
CDR3 protein: ASSITAGYNSPLH

V gene: TRBV7-3
J gene: TRBJ2-3
CDR3 protein: ASSRSGLAGGGSDTQY

V gene: TRBV6-2/TRBV6-3
J gene: TRBJ1-5
CDR3 protein: ASSPYGQGGNQPQH

V gene: TRBV27
J gene: TRBJ1-1
CDR3 protein: ASSLSTAYNTEAF

V gene: TRBV7-9
J gene: TRBJ1-2
CDR3 protein: ASSSWDRSNYGYT

V gene: TRBV19
J gene: TRBJ1-4
CDR3 protein: ASTRRQTSNEKLF

V gene: TRBV13
J gene: TRBJ1-3
CDR3 protein: ASSPRQGDGNTIY

V gene: TRBV2
J gene: TRBJ1-2
CDR3 protein: ASTHGGALYGYT

V gene: TRBV11-2
J gene: TRBJ1-2
CDR3 protein: ASSLEGAYGYT

V gene: TRBV5-1
J gene: TRBJ1-6
CDR3 protein: ASSFSVGYRENNSPLH

V gene: TRBV6-6
J gene: TRBJ1-2
CDR3 protein: ASSSAVGGYGYT